A selection of T cell receptor beta chains follows, all from one sample in a study of blood T cell repertoires in COVID-19. The assay was immunoSEQ multiplex PCR, and TCRdb's table has in-frame clones only and misses some. This sample yields 88,000 or so clones, of which 80% to 90% are seen a single time; less than 9% belongs to the top ten. Input material: peripheral blood. These receptors came from a man in his fifties or sixties with acute or convalescent COVID-19. CDR3s include the opening cysteine and the closing phenylalanine or tryptophan. The order of the fields is J gene, D gene, clone size, V gene, CDR3 protein, CDR3 DNA. D genes are given only for firm matches. Some rows have no size entry. The others give once, few or many, or a class for an expanded clone.

J: TRBJ1-1; D: NA; size: NA; V: TRBV7-2; CDR3: CASSQNTEAFF; DNA: TGTGCCAGCAGCCAAAACACTGAAGCTTTCTTT
J: TRBJ2-3; D: TRBD2; size: few; V: TRBV4-1; CDR3: CASSLPGGDTQYF; DNA: TGCGCCAGCAGCCTACCGGGGGGAGATACGCAGTATTTT
J: TRBJ1-5; D: TRBD1; size: NA; V: TRBV6-5; CDR3: CASKGQGVNQPQHF; DNA: TGTGCCAGCAAAGGACAGGGTGTGAATCAGCCCCAGCATTTT
J: TRBJ1-3; D: NA; size: NA; V: TRBV21-1; CDR3: CASSKMEGPSGNTIYF; DNA: TGTGCCAGCAGCAAAATGGAGGGTCCCTCTGGAAACACCATATATTTT
J: TRBJ1-2; D: NA; size: NA; V: TRBV2; CDR3: CASKWSSGIYGYTF; DNA: TGTGCCAGCAAGTGGTCGTCAGGGATCTATGGCTACACCTTC
J: TRBJ2-7; D: NA; size: NA; V: TRBV19; CDR3: CASSYLMGSSYEQYF; DNA: TGTGCCAGTAGTTATCTCATGGGGAGCTCCTACGAGCAGTACTTC
J: TRBJ1-4; D: TRBD1; size: few; V: TRBV4-1; CDR3: CASSHPDRVGEKLFF; DNA: TGCGCCAGCAGCCACCCCGACAGGGTTGGAGAAAAACTGTTTTTT
J: TRBJ1-2; D: NA; size: NA; V: TRBV5-1; CDR3: CASSPGEPNYGYTF; DNA: TGCGCCAGCAGTCCCGGAGAGCCAAACTATGGCTACACCTTC
J: TRBJ1-2; D: NA; size: once; V: TRBV6-2/TRBV6-3; CDR3: CASSSTGNYGYTF; DNA: TGTGCCAGCAGCTCGACAGGCAACTATGGCTACACCTTC
J: TRBJ1-1; D: NA; size: NA; V: TRBV21-1; CDR3: CASRTTDRANTEAFF; DNA: TGTGCCAGCAGGACAACTGACAGGGCAAACACTGAAGCTTTCTTT
J: TRBJ1-2; D: NA; size: once; V: TRBV29-1; CDR3: CSVDRSASQAKIYGYTF; DNA: TGCAGCGTTGATCGGTCAGCCAGCCAGGCCAAGATATATGGCTACACCTTC
J: TRBJ2-6; D: NA; size: NA; V: TRBV5-5; CDR3: CASSLGGGPDSGANVLTF; DNA: TGTGCCAGCAGCTTGGGGGGCGGACCGGACTCTGGGGCCAACGTCCTGACTTTC
J: TRBJ1-1; D: NA; size: NA; V: TRBV14; CDR3: CASSQREVGHWPSSSENTEAFF; DNA: TGTGCCAGCAGCCAGCGCGAGGTAGGACATTGGCCTTCGTCGAGTGAGAACACTGAAGCTTTCTTT
J: TRBJ2-7; D: TRBD2; size: NA; V: TRBV9; CDR3: CASSASGGAPYEQYF; DNA: TGTGCCAGCAGCGCAAGCGGGGGGGCCCCCTACGAGCAGTACTTC
J: TRBJ1-2; D: TRBD1; size: NA; V: TRBV6-1; CDR3: CASSEAPRTGGYTF; DNA: TGTGCCAGCAGTGAAGCGCCCCGGACAGGCGGCTACACCTTC
J: TRBJ2-1; D: TRBD2; size: NA; V: TRBV7-6; CDR3: CASSSPTSGARDEQFF; DNA: TGTGCCAGCAGCTCCCCGACTAGCGGGGCGAGGGATGAGCAGTTCTTC
J: TRBJ1-1; D: TRBD1; size: few; V: TRBV19; CDR3: CASSPDRGYTEAFF; DNA: TGTGCCAGTAGTCCGGACAGGGGCTACACTGAAGCTTTCTTT
J: TRBJ2-1; D: TRBD2; size: NA; V: TRBV7-3; CDR3: CASSGGVAGYNEQFF; DNA: TGTGCCAGCAGCGGAGGGGTAGCGGGTTACAATGAGCAGTTCTTC
J: TRBJ1-1; D: NA; size: NA; V: TRBV7-9; CDR3: CASNRPSPMNTEAFF; DNA: TGTGCCAGCAACAGACCCAGTCCCATGAACACTGAAGCTTTCTTT
J: TRBJ1-4; D: NA; size: once; V: TRBV6-6; CDR3: CASSYSREKLFF; DNA: TGTGCCAGCAGTTACTCGAGGGAAAAACTGTTTTTT
J: TRBJ1-6; D: NA; size: once; V: TRBV6-1; CDR3: CASSALSSGDGFRTLHF; DNA: TGTGCCAGCAGTGCCCTATCCTCGGGGGACGGGTTCAGGACCCTCCACTTT
J: TRBJ1-1; D: NA; size: once; V: TRBV9; CDR3: CASSLAGEGRTEAFF; DNA: TGTGCCAGCAGCCTAGCGGGGGAGGGTCGGACTGAAGCTTTCTTT
J: TRBJ1-5; D: NA; size: NA; V: TRBV6-1; CDR3: CASSDGLGPQHF; DNA: TGTGCCAGCAGTGACGGTCTAGGGCCCCAGCATTTT
J: TRBJ2-7; D: TRBD1; size: NA; V: TRBV5-1; CDR3: CASSPSTGTGAYEQYF; DNA: TGCGCCAGCAGCCCCTCCACCGGGACAGGGGCCTACGAGCAGTACTTC
J: TRBJ1-1; D: NA; size: NA; V: TRBV20-1; CDR3: CSASDPGRAEAFF; DNA: TGCAGTGCTAGTGATCCAGGGAGGGCTGAAGCTTTCTTT
J: TRBJ1-5; D: NA; size: NA; V: TRBV6-4; CDR3: CASAQEGDQPQHF; DNA: TGTGCCAGCGCTCAGGAAGGCGATCAGCCCCAGCATTTT
J: TRBJ1-4; D: TRBD1; size: NA; V: TRBV7-8; CDR3: CASSARDRGEKLFF; DNA: TGTGCCAGCAGCGCCCGGGACAGAGGTGAAAAACTGTTTTTT
J: TRBJ2-7; D: NA; size: NA; V: TRBV21-1; CDR3: CASSKGTGFYEQYF; DNA: TGTGCCAGCAGCAAAGGGACAGGGTTTTACGAGCAGTACTTC
J: TRBJ2-2; D: TRBD2; size: NA; V: TRBV19; CDR3: CASSIIAGGTGELFF; DNA: TGTGCCAGTAGTATCATAGCGGGAGGAACCGGGGAGCTGTTTTTT
J: TRBJ1-5; D: NA; size: NA; V: TRBV3-1/TRBV3-2; CDR3: CASSQVSGANQPQHF; DNA: TGTGCCAGCAGCCAAGTTTCAGGGGCAAATCAGCCCCAGCATTTT
J: TRBJ1-3; D: NA; size: NA; V: TRBV19; CDR3: CASRNAGGGNTIYF; DNA: TGTGCCAGTAGAAACGCTGGAGGAGGAAACACCATATATTTT
J: TRBJ1-2; D: NA; size: NA; V: TRBV5-4; CDR3: CASSLSGQFLGYTF; DNA: TGTGCCAGCAGCTTGTCCGGACAGTTCCTAGGCTACACCTTC
J: TRBJ1-6; D: NA; size: once; V: TRBV7-9; CDR3: CASSPAREIINSPLHF; DNA: TGTGCCAGCAGCCCCGCGAGGGAAATCATTAATTCACCCCTCCACTTT
J: TRBJ1-2; D: NA; size: NA; V: TRBV29-1; CDR3: CSVNSDSYYGYTF; DNA: TGCAGCGTGAACTCCGACAGTTACTATGGCTACACCTTC
J: TRBJ2-5; D: NA; size: NA; V: TRBV4-3; CDR3: CASSQDQGLQETQYF; DNA: TGCGCCAGCAGCCAAGACCAGGGACTTCAAGAGACCCAGTACTTC
J: TRBJ1-4; D: NA; size: NA; V: TRBV5-1; CDR3: CASSLEARGEKLFF; DNA: TGCGCCAGCAGCTTGGAAGCCCGTGGTGAAAAACTGTTTTTT
J: TRBJ2-5; D: TRBD2; size: NA; V: TRBV6-2/TRBV6-3; CDR3: CASSYRGGLAGLETQYF; DNA: TGTGCCAGCAGTTACCGGGGAGGACTAGCGGGGCTCGAGACCCAGTACTTC
J: TRBJ1-1; D: TRBD1; size: once; V: TRBV5-4; CDR3: CASSASGTGMTEAFF; DNA: TGTGCCAGCAGCGCCTCCGGGACAGGGATGACTGAAGCTTTCTTT
J: TRBJ1-5; D: TRBD1; size: few; V: TRBV6-2/TRBV6-3; CDR3: CASSYLTGDYQPQHF; DNA: TGTGCCAGCAGTTACTTAACAGGGGATTATCAGCCCCAGCATTTT
J: TRBJ2-7; D: TRBD1; size: NA; V: TRBV10-3; CDR3: CAISGLRAGGDEQYF; DNA: TGTGCCATCAGTGGTCTTAGGGCAGGGGGAGACGAGCAGTACTTC
J: TRBJ2-1; D: NA; size: NA; V: TRBV19; CDR3: CASSITSLPLNEQFF; DNA: TGTGCCAGTAGTATAACCAGTCTCCCTCTGAATGAGCAGTTCTTC
J: TRBJ2-2; D: NA; size: NA; V: TRBV10-2; CDR3: CASSESGAQELFF; DNA: TGCGCCAGCAGTGAGAGCGGAGCGCAGGAGCTGTTTTTT
J: TRBJ1-5; D: TRBD1; size: NA; V: TRBV6-2/TRBV6-3; CDR3: CASSYLGTAPQHF; DNA: TGTGCCAGCAGTTACCTGGGGACAGCCCCTCAGCATTTT
J: TRBJ1-1; D: NA; size: NA; V: TRBV12-3/TRBV12-4; CDR3: CASSQKRTEAFF; DNA: TGTGCCAGCAGTCAAAAGAGAACTGAAGCTTTCTTT